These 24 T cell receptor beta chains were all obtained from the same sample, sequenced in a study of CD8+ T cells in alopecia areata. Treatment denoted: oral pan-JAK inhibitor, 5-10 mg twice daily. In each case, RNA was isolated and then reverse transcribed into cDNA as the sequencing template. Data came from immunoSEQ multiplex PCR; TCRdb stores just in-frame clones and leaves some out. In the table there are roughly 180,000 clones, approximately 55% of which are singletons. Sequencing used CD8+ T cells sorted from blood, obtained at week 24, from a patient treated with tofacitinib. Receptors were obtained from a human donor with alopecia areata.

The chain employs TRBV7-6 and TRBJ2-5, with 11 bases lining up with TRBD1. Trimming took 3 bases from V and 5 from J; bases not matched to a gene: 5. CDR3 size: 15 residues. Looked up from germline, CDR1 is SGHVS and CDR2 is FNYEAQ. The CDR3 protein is CASSFLDRGLETQYF. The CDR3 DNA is TGTGCCAGCAGCTTTTTGGACAGGGGGCTTGAGACCCAGTACTTC. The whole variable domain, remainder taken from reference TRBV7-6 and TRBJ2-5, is GAGVSQSPRYKVTKRGQDVALRCDPISGHVSLYWYRQALGQGPEFLTYFNYEAQQDKSGLPNDRFSAERPEGSISTLTIQRTEQRDSAMYRCASSFLDRGLETQYFGPGTRLLVL.

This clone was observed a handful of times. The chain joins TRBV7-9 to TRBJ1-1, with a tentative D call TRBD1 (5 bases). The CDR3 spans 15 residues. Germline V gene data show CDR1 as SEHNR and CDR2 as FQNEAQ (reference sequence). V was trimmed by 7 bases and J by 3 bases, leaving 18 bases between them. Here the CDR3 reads CASIPWAGRDTEAFF. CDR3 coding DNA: TGTGCCAGCATCCCGTGGGCAGGGAGGGACACTGAAGCTTTCTTT. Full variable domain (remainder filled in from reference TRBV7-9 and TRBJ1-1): DTGVSQNPRHKITKRGQNVTFRCDPISEHNRLYWYRQTLGQGPEFLTYFQNEAQLEKSRLLSDRFSAERPKGSFSTLEIQRTEQGDSAMYLCASIPWAGRDTEAFFGQGTRLTVV.

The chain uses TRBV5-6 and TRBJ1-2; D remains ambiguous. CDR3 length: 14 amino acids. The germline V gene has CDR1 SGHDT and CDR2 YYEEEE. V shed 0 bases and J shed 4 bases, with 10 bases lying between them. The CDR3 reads CASSLGELFYGYTF. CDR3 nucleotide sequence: TGTGCCAGCAGCTTGGGGGAGCTTTTCTATGGCTACACCTTC.

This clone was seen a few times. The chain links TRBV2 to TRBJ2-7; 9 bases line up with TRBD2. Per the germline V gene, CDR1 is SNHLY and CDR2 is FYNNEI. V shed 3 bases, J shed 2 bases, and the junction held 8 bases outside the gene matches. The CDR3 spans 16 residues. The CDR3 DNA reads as TGTGCCAGCAGTGATGGTAGCGGGGGCCCTCCCTACGAGCAGTACTTC. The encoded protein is CASSDGSGGPPYEQYF. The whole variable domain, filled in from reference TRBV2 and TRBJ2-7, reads EPEVTQTPSHQVTQMGQEVILRCVPISNHLYFYWYRQILGQKVEFLVSFYNNEISEKSEIFDDQFSVERPDGSNFTLKIRSTKLEDSAMYFCASSDGSGGPPYEQYFGPGTRLTVT.

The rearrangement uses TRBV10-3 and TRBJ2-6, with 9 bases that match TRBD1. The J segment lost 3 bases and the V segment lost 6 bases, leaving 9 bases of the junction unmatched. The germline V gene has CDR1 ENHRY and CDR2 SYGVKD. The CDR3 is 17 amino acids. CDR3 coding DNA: TGTGCCATCAGCCGTCCCGGGACAGGGAGTGGGGCCAACGTCCTGACTTTC. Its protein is CAISRPGTGSGANVLTF.

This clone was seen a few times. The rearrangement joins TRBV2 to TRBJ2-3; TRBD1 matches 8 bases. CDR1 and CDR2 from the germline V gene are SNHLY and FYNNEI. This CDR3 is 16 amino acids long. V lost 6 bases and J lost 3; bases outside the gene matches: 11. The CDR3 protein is CASSIQGQGATDTQYF. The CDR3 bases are TGTGCCAGCAGCATTCAGGGGCAGGGGGCAACAGATACGCAGTATTTT.

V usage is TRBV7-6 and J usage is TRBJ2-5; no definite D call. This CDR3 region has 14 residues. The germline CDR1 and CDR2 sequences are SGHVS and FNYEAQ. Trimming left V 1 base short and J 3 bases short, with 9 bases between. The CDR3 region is CASSLDSLEETQYF. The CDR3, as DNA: TGTGCCAGCAGCTTAGACAGCCTAGAAGAGACCCAGTACTTC.

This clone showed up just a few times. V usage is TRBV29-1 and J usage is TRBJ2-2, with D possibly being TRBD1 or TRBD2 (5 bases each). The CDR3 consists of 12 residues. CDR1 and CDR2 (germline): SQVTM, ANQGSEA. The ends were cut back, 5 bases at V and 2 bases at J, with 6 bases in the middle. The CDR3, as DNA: TGCAGCGTTTGGGACAACACCGGGGAGCTGTTTTTT. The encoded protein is CSVWDNTGELFF.

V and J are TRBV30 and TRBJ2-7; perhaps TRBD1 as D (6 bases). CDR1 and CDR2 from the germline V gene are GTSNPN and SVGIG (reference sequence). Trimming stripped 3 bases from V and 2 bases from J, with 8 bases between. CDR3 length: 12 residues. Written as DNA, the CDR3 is TGTGCCTGGAGGGGGGCCGCCTACGAGCAGTACTTC. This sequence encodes CAWRGAAYEQYF.

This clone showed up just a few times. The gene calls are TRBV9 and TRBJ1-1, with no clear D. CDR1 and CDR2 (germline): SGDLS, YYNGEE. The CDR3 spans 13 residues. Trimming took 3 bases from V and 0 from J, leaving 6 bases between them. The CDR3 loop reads CASSADMNTEAFF. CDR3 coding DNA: TGTGCCAGCAGCGCAGACATGAACACTGAAGCTTTCTTT.

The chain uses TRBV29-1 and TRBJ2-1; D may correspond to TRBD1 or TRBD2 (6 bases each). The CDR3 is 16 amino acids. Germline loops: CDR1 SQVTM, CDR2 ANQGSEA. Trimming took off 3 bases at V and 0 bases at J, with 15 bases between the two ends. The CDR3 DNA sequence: TGCAGCGTTGACGGTGAGGGGGGAAGCTCCTACAATGAGCAGTTCTTC. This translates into CSVDGEGGSSYNEQFF.

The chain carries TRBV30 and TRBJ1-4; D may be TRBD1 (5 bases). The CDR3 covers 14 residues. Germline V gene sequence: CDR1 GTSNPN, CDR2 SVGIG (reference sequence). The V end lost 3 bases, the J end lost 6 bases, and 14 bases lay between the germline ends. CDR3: CAWSDPGGDEKLFF. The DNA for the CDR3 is TGTGCCTGGAGCGACCCCGGAGGGGATGAAAAACTGTTTTTT. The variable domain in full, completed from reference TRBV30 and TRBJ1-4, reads SQTIHQWPATLVQPVGSPLSLECTVEGTSNPNLYWYRQAAGRGLQLLFYSVGIGQISSEVPQNLSASRPQDRQFILSSKKLLLSDSGFYLCAWSDPGGDEKLFFGSGTQLSVL.

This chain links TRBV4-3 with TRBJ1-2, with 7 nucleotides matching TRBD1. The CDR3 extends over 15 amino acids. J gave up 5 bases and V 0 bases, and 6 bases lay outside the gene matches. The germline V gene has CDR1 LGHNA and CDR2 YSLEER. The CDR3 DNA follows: TGCGCCAGCAGCCAAGATAGAGGGACAGTATATGGCTACACCTTC. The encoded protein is CASSQDRGTVYGYTF.

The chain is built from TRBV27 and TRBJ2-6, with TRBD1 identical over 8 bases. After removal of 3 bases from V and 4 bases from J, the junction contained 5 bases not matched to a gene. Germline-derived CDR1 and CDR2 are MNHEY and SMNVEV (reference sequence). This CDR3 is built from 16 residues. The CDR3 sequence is CASSLLQGVGANVLTF. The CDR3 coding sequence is TGTGCCAGCAGTTTGCTACAGGGGGTGGGGGCCAACGTCCTGACTTTC.

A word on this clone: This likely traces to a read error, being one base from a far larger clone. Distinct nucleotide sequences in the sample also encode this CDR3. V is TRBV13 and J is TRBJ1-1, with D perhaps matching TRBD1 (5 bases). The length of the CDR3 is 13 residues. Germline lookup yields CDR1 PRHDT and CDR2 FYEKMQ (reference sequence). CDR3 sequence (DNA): TGTGCCAGCAGCTTAGGGGGGCGATCTGAAGCCTTCTTT. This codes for CASSLGGRSEAFF.

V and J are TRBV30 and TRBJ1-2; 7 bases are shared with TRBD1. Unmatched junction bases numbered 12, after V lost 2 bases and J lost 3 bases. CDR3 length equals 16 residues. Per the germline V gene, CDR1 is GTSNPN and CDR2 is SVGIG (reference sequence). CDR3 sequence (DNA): TGTGCCTGGAGTTTGGCAGGGACAGTGGGATACTATGGCTACACCTTC. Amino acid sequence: CAWSLAGTVGYYGYTF.

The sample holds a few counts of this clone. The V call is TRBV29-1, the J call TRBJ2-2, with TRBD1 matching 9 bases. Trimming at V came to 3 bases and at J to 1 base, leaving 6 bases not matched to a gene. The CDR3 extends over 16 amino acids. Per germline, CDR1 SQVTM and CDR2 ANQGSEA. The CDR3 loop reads CSVESRGQGNTGELFF. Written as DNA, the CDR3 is TGCAGCGTTGAGAGTAGGGGACAGGGGAACACCGGGGAGCTGTTTTTT.

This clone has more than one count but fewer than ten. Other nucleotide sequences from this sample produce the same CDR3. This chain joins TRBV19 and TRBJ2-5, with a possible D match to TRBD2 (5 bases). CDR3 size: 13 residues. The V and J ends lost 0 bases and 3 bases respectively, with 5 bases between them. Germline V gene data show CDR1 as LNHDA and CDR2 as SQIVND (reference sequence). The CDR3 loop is CASSIDGEETQYF. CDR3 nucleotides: TGTGCCAGTAGTATAGACGGGGAAGAGACCCAGTACTTC.

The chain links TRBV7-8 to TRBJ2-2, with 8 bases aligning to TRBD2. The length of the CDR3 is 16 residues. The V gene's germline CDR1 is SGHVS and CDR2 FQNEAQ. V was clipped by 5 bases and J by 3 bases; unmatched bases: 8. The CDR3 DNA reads TGTGCCAGCAGCCTCCGACTAGCGAGGGACACCGGGGAGCTGTTTTTT. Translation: CASSLRLARDTGELFF.

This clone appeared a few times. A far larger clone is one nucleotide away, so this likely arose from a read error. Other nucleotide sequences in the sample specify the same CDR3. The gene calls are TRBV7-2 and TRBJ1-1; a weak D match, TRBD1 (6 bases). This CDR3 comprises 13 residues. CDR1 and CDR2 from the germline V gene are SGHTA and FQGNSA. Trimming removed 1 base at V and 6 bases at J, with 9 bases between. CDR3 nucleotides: TGTGCCAGCAGCTTAGGGGGGCGGTCTGAAGCTTTCTTT. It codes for CASSLGGRSEAFF.

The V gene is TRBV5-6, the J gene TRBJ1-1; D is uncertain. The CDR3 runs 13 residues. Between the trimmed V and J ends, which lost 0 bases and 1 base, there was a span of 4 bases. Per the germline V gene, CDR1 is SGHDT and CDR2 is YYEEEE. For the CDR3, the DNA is TGTGCCAGCAGCTTGGCAGAGAACACTGAAGCTTTCTTT. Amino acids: CASSLAENTEAFF.

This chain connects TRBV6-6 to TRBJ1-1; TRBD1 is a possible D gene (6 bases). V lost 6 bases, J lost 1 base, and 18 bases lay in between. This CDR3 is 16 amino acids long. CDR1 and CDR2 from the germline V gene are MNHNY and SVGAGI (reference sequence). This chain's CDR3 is CASRVPGASGNTEAFF. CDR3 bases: TGTGCCAGCAGGGTACCAGGGGCGTCGGGGAACACTGAAGCTTTCTTT.

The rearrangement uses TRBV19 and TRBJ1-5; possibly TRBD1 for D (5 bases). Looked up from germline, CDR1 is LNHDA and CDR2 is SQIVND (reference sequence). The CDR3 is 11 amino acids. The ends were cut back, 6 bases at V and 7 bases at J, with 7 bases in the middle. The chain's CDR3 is CASSQGQPQHF. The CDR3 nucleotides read TGTGCCAGTAGCCAGGGCCAGCCCCAGCATTTT.

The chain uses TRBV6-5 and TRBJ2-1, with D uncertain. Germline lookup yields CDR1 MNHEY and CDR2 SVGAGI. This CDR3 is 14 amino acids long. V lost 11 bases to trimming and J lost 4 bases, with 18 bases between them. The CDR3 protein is CAVGAQIGYNEQFF. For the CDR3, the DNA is TGTGCCGTAGGAGCCCAAATCGGATACAATGAGCAGTTCTTC.